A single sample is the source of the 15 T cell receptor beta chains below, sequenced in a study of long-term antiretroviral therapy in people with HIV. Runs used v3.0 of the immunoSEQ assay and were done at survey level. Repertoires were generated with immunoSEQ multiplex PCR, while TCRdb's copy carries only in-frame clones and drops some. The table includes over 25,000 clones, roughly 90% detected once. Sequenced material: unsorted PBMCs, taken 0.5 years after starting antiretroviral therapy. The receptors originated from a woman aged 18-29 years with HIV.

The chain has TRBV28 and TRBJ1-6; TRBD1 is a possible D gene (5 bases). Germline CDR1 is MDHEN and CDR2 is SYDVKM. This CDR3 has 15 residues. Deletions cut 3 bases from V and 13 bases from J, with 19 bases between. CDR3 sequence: CASSFSGSGTMPLHF. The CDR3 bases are TGTGCCAGCAGTTTCTCCGGTAGCGGGACCATGCCCCTCCACTTT.

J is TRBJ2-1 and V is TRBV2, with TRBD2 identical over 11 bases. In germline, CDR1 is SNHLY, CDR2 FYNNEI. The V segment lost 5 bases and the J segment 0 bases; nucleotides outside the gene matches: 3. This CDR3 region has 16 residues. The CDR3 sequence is CASSRLAGFSYNEQFF. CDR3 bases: TGTGCCAGCAGTAGACTAGCGGGGTTCTCCTACAATGAGCAGTTCTTC.

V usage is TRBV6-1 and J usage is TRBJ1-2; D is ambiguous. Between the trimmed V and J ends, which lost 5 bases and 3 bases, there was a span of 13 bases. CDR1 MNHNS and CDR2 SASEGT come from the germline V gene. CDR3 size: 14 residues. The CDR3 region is CASSSPGGHYGYTF. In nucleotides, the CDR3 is TGTGCCAGCAGTTCCCCTGGCGGACACTATGGCTACACCTTC.

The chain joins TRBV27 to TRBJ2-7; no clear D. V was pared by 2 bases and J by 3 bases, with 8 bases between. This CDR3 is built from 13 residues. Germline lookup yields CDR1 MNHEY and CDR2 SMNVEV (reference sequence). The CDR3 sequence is CASSLTPYYEQYF. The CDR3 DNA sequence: TGTGCCAGCAGTTTAACTCCGTACTACGAGCAGTACTTC.

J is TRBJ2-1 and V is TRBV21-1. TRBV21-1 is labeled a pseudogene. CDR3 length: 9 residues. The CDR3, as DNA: TGTGCCCCGGGGGCAGGGGTGTTCTTC. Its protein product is CAPGAGVFF.

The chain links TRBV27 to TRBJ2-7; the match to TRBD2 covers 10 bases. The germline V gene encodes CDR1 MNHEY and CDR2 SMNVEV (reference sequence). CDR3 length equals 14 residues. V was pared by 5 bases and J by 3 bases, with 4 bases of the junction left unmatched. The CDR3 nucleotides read TGTGCCAGCAGTGAGACTAGCGGGTTCTACGAGCAGTACTTC. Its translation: CASSETSGFYEQYF.

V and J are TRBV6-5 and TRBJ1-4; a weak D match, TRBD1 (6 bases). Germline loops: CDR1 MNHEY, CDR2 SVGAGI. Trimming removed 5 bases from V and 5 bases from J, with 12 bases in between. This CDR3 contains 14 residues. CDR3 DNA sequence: TGTGCCAGCAGTGCTGGGGGCACGAATGAAAAACTGTTTTTT. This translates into CASSAGGTNEKLFF.

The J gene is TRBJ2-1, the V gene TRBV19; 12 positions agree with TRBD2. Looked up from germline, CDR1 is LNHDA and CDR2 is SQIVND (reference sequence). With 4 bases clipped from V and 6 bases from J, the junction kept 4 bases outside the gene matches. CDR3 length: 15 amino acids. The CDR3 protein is CASSKGLAGPNEQFF. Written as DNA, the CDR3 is TGTGCCAGTAGTAAAGGACTAGCGGGGCCCAATGAGCAGTTCTTC.

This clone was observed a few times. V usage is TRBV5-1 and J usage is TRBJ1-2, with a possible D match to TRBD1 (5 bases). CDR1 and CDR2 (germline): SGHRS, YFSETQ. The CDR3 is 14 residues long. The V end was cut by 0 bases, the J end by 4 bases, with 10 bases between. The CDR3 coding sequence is TGCGCCAGCAGCTTGGGTGGGGCCAGCTATGGCTACACCTTC. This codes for CASSLGGASYGYTF.

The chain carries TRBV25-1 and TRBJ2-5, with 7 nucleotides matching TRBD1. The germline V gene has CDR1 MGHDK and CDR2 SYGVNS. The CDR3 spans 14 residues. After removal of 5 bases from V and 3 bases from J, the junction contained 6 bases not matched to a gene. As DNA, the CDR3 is TGTGCCAGCAGTATAAACAGGGGAAAAGAGACCCAGTACTTC. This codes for CASSINRGKETQYF.

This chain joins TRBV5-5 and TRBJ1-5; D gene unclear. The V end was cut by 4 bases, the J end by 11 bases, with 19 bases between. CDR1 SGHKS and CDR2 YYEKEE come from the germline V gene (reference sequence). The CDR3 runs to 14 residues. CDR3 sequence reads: CASSPVGPREAQHF. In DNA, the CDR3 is TGTGCCAGCAGCCCAGTTGGCCCGCGGGAGGCCCAGCATTTT.

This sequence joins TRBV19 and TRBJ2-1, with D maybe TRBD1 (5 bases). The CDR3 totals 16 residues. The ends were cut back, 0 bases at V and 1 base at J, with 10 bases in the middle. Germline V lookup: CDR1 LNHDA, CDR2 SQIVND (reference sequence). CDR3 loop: CASSIDRAGSYNEQFF. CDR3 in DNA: TGTGCCAGTAGTATAGACAGGGCAGGATCCTACAATGAGCAGTTCTTC. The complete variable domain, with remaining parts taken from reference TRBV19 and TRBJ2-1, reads DGGITQSPKYLFRKEGQNVTLSCEQNLNHDAMYWYRQDPGQGLRLIYYSQIVNDFQKGDIAEGYSVSREKKESFPLTVTSAQKNPTAFYLCASSIDRAGSYNEQFFGPGTRLTVL.

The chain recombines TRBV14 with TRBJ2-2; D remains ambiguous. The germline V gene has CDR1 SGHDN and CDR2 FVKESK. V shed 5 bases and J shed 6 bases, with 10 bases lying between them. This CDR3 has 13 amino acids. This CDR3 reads CASSSGNPGELFF. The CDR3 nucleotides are TGTGCCAGCAGCTCTGGTAACCCCGGGGAGCTGTTTTTT.

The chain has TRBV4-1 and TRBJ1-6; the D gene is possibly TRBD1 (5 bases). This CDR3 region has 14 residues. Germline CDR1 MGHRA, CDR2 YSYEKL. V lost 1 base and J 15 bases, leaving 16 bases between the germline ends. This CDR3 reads CASSQARGEVILHF. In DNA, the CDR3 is TGCGCCAGCAGCCAAGCACGGGGGGAGGTAATCCTCCACTTT.

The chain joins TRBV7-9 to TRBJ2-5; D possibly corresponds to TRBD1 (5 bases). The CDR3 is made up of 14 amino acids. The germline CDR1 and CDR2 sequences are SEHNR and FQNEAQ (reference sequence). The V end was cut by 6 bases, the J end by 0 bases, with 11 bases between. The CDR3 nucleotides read TGTGCCAGCAGGTTCGACAGCTACCAAGAGACCCAGTACTTC. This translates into CASRFDSYQETQYF. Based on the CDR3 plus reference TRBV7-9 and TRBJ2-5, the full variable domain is DTGVSQNPRHKITKRGQNVTFRCDPISEHNRLYWYRQTLGQGPEFLTYFQNEAQLEKSRLLSDRFSAERPKGSFSTLEIQRTEQGDSAMYLCASRFDSYQETQYFGPGTRLLVL.